This T cell receptor (beta chain) appears in the sequencing data of a study of T cell changes during pregnancy in multiple sclerosis (dated by TCRdb to about 2019). About the full investigation: The study looked at changes in the T cell repertoire across pregnancy in women with multiple sclerosis.

Library construction relied on the immunoSEQ multiplex PCR assay. This immuneACCESS table, as held by TCRdb, lists in-frame sequences with V and J called but not all clones. Of the missing ones, under half trace to an unresolved V gene in checked studies; the others have no known cause. The sample profile shows approximately 73,000 clones; over 85% of them were found once. The leading ten clones occupy approximately 0.2% of the sample. As regards this clone: The target of this receptor is not known. No base-level quality is on record; no much larger clone is a single base apart.

As encoded in the germline V gene, CDR1 is SGHRS while CDR2 is YFSETQ. Including the terminal cysteine and phenylalanine, the CDR3 comprises 13 residues. This entry keeps only the CDR3 DNA: 39 bases, framed from base 1. V loses 4 bases, J loses 1 base, and the germline ends lie 8 bases apart. Recombination linked TRBV5-1 to TRBJ1-1; perhaps TRBD1 is the D gene, with 5 bases matching. The sample here was CD4+ T cells from peripheral blood mononuclear cells, taken before pregnancy. This TCR was recovered from a female donor with multiple sclerosis, enrolled in a pregnancy study. CDR3 reads: CASSVGQNTEAFF. The sequence in DNA is TGCGCCAGCAGCGTCGGACAGAACACTGAAGCTTTCTTT.